Below are 8 T cell receptor beta chains sequenced from a single sample in a study of cytomegalovirus exposure and HLA in healthy donors. This table comes from immunoSEQ multiplex PCR, and its TCRdb copy is limited to in-frame clones, with some not included. This table holds 150,000 to 200,000 clones, 86% found once. The sequencing input was PBMCs. Source of these receptors: a woman in her twenties or thirties in good health and CMV-seronegative.

This sequence joins TRBV30 and TRBJ2-4, with unresolved D. Deletions cut 0 bases from V and 5 bases from J, with 14 bases between. The CDR3 is 15 residues long. The germline V gene has CDR1 GTSNPN and CDR2 SVGIG (reference sequence). The CDR3 bases are TGTGCCTGGAGTGTAGGTCTTGGACGGGAAAACATTCAGTACTTC. Translating gives CAWSVGLGRENIQYF.

This clone was found once. This chain joins TRBV6-1 and TRBJ1-3, with a tentative D call TRBD1 (6 bases). The CDR3 has 15 residues. Trimming pared 6 bases from V and 7 bases from J, leaving 19 bases between. Looked up from germline, CDR1 is MNHNS and CDR2 is SASEGT. CDR3 region: CASRDQGTSTNTIYF. The CDR3 coding sequence is TGTGCCAGCAGGGACCAGGGGACATCCACGAACACCATATATTTT.

The rearrangement joins TRBV6-1 to TRBJ2-1; TRBD2 is a possible D gene (6 bases). Germline V gene sequence: CDR1 MNHNS, CDR2 SASEGT. CDR3 length equals 14 residues. V lost 4 bases and J lost 0, with 7 bases in between. The CDR3 bases are TGTGCCAGCAGTGGCGGGATCTCCTACAATGAGCAGTTCTTC. Translation: CASSGGISYNEQFF.

This sequence joins TRBV29-1 and TRBJ1-2; D unresolved. Germline V gene data show CDR1 as SQVTM and CDR2 as ANQGSEA. Trimming shortened V by 5 bases and J by 6 bases, and 13 bases separated the two germline ends. This CDR3 comprises 12 residues. In DNA, the CDR3 is TGCAGCGTTCCTGGGTTCAGGAATGGCTACACCTTC. Translated: CSVPGFRNGYTF.

V usage is TRBV7-2 and J usage is TRBJ1-4, with D uncertain. Germline CDR1 and CDR2: SGHTA and FQGNSA. The V gene lost 5 bases and the J gene lost 8 bases, with 12 bases spanning the gap. The length of the CDR3 is 13 residues. CDR3 amino acids: CASSPPHREKLFF. CDR3 nucleotide sequence: TGTGCCAGCAGCCCACCGCATAGGGAAAAACTGTTTTTT.

This clone was counted between two and nine times. This rearrangement joins TRBV7-8 to TRBJ2-3, with D possibly being TRBD1 (6 bases). Germline CDR1 SGHVS, CDR2 FQNEAQ. V was cut by 6 bases and J by 5 bases, with 9 bases left in between. The CDR3 has 12 residues. For the CDR3, the DNA is TGTGCCAGCAGGCTAGGGGGAGATACGCAGTATTTT. Protein: CASRLGGDTQYF.

This rearrangement joins TRBV15 to TRBJ2-3; D call uncertain. Germline CDR1 reads LNHNV; CDR2 reads YYDKDF (reference sequence). Trimming removed 1 base at V and 4 bases at J, with 12 bases between. This CDR3 is 15 amino acids long. The CDR3 bases are TGTGCCACCAGCAGAGTAAGAGCAGGTGCAGATACGCAGTATTTT. It encodes CATSRVRAGADTQYF.

The chain's CDR3 is CASSFGLAGRETQYF. CDR3 nucleotides: TGTGCCAGCAGCTTTGGACTAGCGGGTCGAGAGACCCAGTACTTC. V is TRBV5-6 and J is TRBJ2-5, with 11 bases that match TRBD2. The CDR3 extends over 15 amino acids. Germline V gene lookup returns CDR1 SGHDT and CDR2 YYEEEE. V trimming: 2 bases; J trimming: 4 bases; junction bases outside the gene matches: 4.